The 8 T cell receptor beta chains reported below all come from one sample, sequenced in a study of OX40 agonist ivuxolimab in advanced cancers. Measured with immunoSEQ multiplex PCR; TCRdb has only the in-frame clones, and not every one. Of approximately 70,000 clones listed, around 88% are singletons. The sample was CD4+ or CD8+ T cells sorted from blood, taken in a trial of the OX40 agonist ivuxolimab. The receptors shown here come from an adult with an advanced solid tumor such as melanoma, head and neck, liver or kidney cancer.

The CDR3 loop is CASSYSTGLGNEQFF. The CDR3 DNA reads TGTGCCAGCAGTTACTCGACAGGGCTGGGTAATGAGCAGTTCTTC. The chain combines TRBV6-5 with TRBJ2-1; 7 nucleotides line up with TRBD1. Germline V lookup: CDR1 MNHEY, CDR2 SVGAGI. CDR3 size: 15 residues. J lost 7 bases, V lost 0 bases, and 6 bases had no gene match.

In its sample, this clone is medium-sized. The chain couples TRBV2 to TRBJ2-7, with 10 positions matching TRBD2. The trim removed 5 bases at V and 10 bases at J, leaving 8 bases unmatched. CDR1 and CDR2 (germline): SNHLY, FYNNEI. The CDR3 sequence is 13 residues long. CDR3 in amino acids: CASSPKLAGFQYF. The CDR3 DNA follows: TGTGCCAGCAGTCCAAAACTAGCGGGGTTTCAGTACTTC.

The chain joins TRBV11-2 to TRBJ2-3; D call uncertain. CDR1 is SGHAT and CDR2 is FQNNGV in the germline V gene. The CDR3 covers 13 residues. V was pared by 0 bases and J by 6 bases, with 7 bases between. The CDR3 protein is CASSLDLTDTQYF. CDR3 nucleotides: TGTGCCAGCAGCTTAGATCTTACTGATACGCAGTATTTT.

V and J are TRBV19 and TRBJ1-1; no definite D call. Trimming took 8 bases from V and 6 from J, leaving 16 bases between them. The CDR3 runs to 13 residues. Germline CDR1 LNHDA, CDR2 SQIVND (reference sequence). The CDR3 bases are TGTGCCAGTGGCCAAGGTGTTAGGGCTGAAGCTTTCTTT. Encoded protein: CASGQGVRAEAFF.

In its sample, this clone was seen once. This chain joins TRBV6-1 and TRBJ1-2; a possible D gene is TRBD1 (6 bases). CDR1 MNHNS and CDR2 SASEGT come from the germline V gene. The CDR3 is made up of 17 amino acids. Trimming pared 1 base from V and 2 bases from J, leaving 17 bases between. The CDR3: CASSEGFGGGGNYGYTF. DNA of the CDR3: TGTGCCAGCAGTGAAGGCTTCGGGGGAGGGGGAAACTATGGCTACACCTTC.

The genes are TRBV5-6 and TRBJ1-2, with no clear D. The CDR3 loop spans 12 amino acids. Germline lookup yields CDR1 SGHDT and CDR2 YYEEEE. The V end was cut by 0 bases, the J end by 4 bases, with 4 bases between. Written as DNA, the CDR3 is TGTGCCAGCAGCTTGGGACTCTATGGCTACACCTTC. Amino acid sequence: CASSLGLYGYTF.

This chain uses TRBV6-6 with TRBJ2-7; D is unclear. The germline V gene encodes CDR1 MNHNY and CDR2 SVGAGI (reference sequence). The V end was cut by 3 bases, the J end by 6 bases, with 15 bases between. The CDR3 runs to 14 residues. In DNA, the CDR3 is TGTGCCAGCAGTTATTTCGGAGACTCGGGCGAGCAGTACTTC. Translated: CASSYFGDSGEQYF.

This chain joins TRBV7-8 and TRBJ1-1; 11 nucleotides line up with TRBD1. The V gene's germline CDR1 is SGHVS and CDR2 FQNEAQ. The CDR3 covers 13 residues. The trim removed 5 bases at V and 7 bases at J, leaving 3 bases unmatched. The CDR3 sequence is CASSRTGGIEAFF. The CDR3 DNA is TGTGCCAGCAGCCGGACAGGGGGCATTGAAGCTTTCTTT.